Each of the 22 T cell receptor beta chains below was sequenced from the same sample in a study of OX40 agonist ivuxolimab in advanced cancers. Produced via immunoSEQ multiplex PCR; TCRdb's table is partial and in-frame only. The sample holds 82,000 or so clones, 90% to 95% seen once. Specimen: CD4+ or CD8+ T cells sorted from blood, collected in a trial of the OX40 agonist ivuxolimab. All receptors come from an adult with an advanced solid tumor such as melanoma, head and neck, liver or kidney cancer.

V usage is TRBV18 and J usage is TRBJ1-1; tentatively, D is TRBD1 (5 bases). V was shortened by 3 bases and J by 4 bases, with 15 bases between the two germline ends. CDR3 size: 15 residues. The germline CDR1 and CDR2 sequences are KGHSH and LQKENI. DNA of the CDR3: TGTGCCAGCTCACCTTCCGGGGCCGCCGGCACTGAAGCTTTCTTT. Translating it yields CASSPSGAAGTEAFF.

In the case of this clone: Other DNA sequences in the same sample also yield this CDR3. The V and J genes are TRBV9 and TRBJ2-1; D tentatively fits TRBD1 or TRBD2 (6 bases each). CDR3 length equals 15 residues. The V and J ends lost 0 bases and 4 bases respectively, with 11 bases between them. Per germline, CDR1 SGDLS and CDR2 YYNGEE. The CDR3 protein is CASSVGGGPYNEQFF. CDR3 coding DNA: TGTGCCAGCAGCGTAGGAGGGGGGCCTTACAATGAGCAGTTCTTC.

This rearrangement joins TRBV5-1 to TRBJ1-2; D is ambiguous. CDR1 and CDR2 (germline): SGHRS, YFSETQ. V was shortened by 4 bases and J by 4 bases, with 8 bases between the two germline ends. The CDR3 extends over 12 amino acids. This CDR3 reads CASSIDGYGYTF. Written as DNA, the CDR3 is TGCGCCAGCAGCATAGACGGCTATGGCTACACCTTC.

This clone was picked up one time. The chain has TRBV19 and TRBJ2-3; D may be TRBD1 (6 bases). The CDR3 length is 15 residues. Trimming left V 1 base short and J 2 bases short, with 10 bases between. Germline V gene lookup returns CDR1 LNHDA and CDR2 SQIVND (reference sequence). CDR3 sequence reads: CASSIGRTDTDTQYF. The CDR3 DNA is TGTGCCAGTAGTATAGGTCGGACAGACACAGATACGCAGTATTTT.

The chain is built from TRBV6-5 and TRBJ1-5, with D possibly matching TRBD1 (5 bases). The V end lost 0 bases, the J end lost 2 bases, and 8 bases lay between the germline ends. The germline V gene encodes CDR1 MNHEY and CDR2 SVGAGI. The CDR3 extends over 15 amino acids. The CDR3, as DNA: TGTGCCAGCAGTTACTCGATAGGGGGCAATCAGCCCCAGCATTTT. Residues: CASSYSIGGNQPQHF.

This chain connects TRBV30 to TRBJ1-4, with 7 bases identical to TRBD1. J was trimmed by 3 bases and V by 5 bases; bases with no gene match: 3. CDR3 size: 13 residues. Germline V gene sequence: CDR1 GTSNPN, CDR2 SVGIG (reference sequence). As DNA, the CDR3 is TGTGCCTGGGCGGGACAGTCTAATGAAAAACTGTTTTTT. This encodes CAWAGQSNEKLFF.

This chain joins TRBV10-2 and TRBJ1-2, with D possibly matching TRBD1 (6 bases). V shed 0 bases and J shed 2 bases, with 13 bases lying between them. Germline CDR1 and CDR2: WSHSY and SAAADI. The CDR3 is 16 residues long. The CDR3 DNA follows: TGCGCCAGCAGTGAGTCGAGGACAGCCCAAAACTATGGCTACACCTTC. This gives the protein CASSESRTAQNYGYTF.

The V and J genes are TRBV30 and TRBJ2-7; D gene unclear. The CDR3 is 12 residues long. Trimming took 4 bases from V and 0 from J, leaving 7 bases between them. Germline V gene data show CDR1 as GTSNPN and CDR2 as SVGIG (reference sequence). CDR3 amino acids: CAWKWSSYEQYF. For the CDR3, the DNA is TGTGCCTGGAAATGGAGCTCCTACGAGCAGTACTTC.

This clone was found once. The chain joins TRBV6-5 to TRBJ1-4; D is undetermined. Germline V CDR1 and CDR2: MNHEY, SVGAGI. Trimming left V 0 bases short and J 7 bases short, with 9 bases between. The CDR3 extends over 14 amino acids. CDR3 region: CASSYSGSTEKLFF. The DNA for the CDR3 is TGTGCCAGCAGTTACTCGGGCAGCACTGAAAAACTGTTTTTT.

This clone was seen only once. J is TRBJ2-3 and V is TRBV19; either TRBD1 or TRBD2 may supply D (5 bases each). This CDR3 spans 14 amino acids. The germline V gene encodes CDR1 LNHDA and CDR2 SQIVND (reference sequence). The V end lost 7 bases, the J end lost 2 bases, and 13 bases lay between the germline ends. CDR3 loop: CASKVTGLTDTQYF. In DNA, the CDR3 is TGTGCCAGTAAGGTTACGGGGCTCACAGATACGCAGTATTTT.

The chain joins TRBV19 to TRBJ2-1; 9 bases match TRBD2. Germline lookup yields CDR1 LNHDA and CDR2 SQIVND (reference sequence). This CDR3 contains 15 residues. Losses at the gene ends were 4 bases for V and 6 bases for J; bases not matched to a gene: 7. The CDR3 region is CASSKWLAGANEQFF. Here the CDR3 DNA reads TGTGCCAGTAGTAAATGGTTAGCGGGAGCCAATGAGCAGTTCTTC.

The chain uses TRBV18 and TRBJ2-2; D tentatively reads TRBD1 or TRBD2 (7 bases each). The CDR3 is 17 residues long. Germline-derived CDR1 and CDR2 are KGHSH and LQKENI. The V end lost 3 bases, the J end lost 1 base, and 15 bases lay between the germline ends. CDR3 in DNA: TGTGCCAGCTCACCCCAGGGGGGGAGCCGGAACACCGGGGAGCTGTTTTTT. Translated, it gives CASSPQGGSRNTGELFF.

The CDR3 region has the DNA TGTGCCAGCAGCTCTCAAGAGACCCAGTACTTC. Translating it yields CASSSQETQYF. V gene TRBV7-6 combines with J gene TRBJ2-5; D unresolved. Trimming left V 4 bases short and J 2 bases short, with 2 bases between. This CDR3 region has 11 residues. CDR1 is SGHVS and CDR2 is FNYEAQ in the germline V gene.

The rearrangement links TRBV5-1 to TRBJ1-5; 9 bases are shared with TRBD1. V was pared by 4 bases and J by 2 bases, with 4 bases of the junction left unmatched. From germline, CDR1 is SGHRS and CDR2 YFSETQ. The CDR3 runs 15 residues. The CDR3: CASSPGQGGNQPQHF. For the CDR3, the DNA is TGCGCCAGCAGCCCGGGACAGGGTGGCAATCAGCCCCAGCATTTT. Using reference TRBV5-1 and TRBJ1-5 for the parts outside the CDR3, the full variable domain is KAGVTQTPRYLIKTRGQQVTLSCSPISGHRSVSWYQQTPGQGLQFLFEYFSETQRNKGNFPGRFSGRQFSNSRSEMNVSTLELGDSALYLCASSPGQGGNQPQHFGDGTRLSIL.

The J gene is TRBJ2-2, the V gene TRBV6-1; 7 nucleotides align to TRBD2. The junction had 7 bases not matched to a gene; V was cut back by 7 bases and J by 8 bases. CDR3 length equals 13 residues. The germline V gene encodes CDR1 MNHNS and CDR2 SASEGT. Written as DNA, the CDR3 is TGTGCCAGCAAGGGGACTAACAGAGGGGAGCTGTTTTTT. Protein sequence: CASKGTNRGELFF.

The CDR3 region is CASSIPPDRPSYEQYF. For the CDR3, the DNA is TGTGCCAGCAGTATCCCCCCGGACAGGCCCTCCTACGAGCAGTACTTC. This sequence joins TRBV28 and TRBJ2-7; TRBD1 agrees at 7 bases. J lost 0 bases, V lost 5 bases, and 10 bases had no gene match. The CDR3 runs to 16 residues. Germline V gives CDR1 MDHEN, CDR2 SYDVKM.

The J gene is TRBJ1-6, the V gene TRBV28, with 10 bases aligning to TRBD1. The CDR3 sequence is 16 residues long. CDR1 is MDHEN, CDR2 SYDVKM, per germline. After removal of 4 bases from V and 7 bases from J, the junction contained 7 bases not matched to a gene. Written as DNA, the CDR3 is TGTGCCAGCAGTTGGGGACAGGGGCTGTGGAATTCACCCCTCCACTTT. The encoded protein is CASSWGQGLWNSPLHF.

The V call is TRBV5-8, the J call TRBJ2-1; 7 nucleotides match TRBD2. The germline V gene has CDR1 SGHTS and CDR2 YDEGEE. After removal of 3 bases from V and 5 bases from J, the junction contained 11 bases not matched to a gene. The CDR3 length is 16 residues. The CDR3 is CASSSGASGAHNEQFF. The DNA for the CDR3 is TGTGCCAGCAGCTCTGGGGCTAGCGGCGCCCACAATGAGCAGTTCTTC.

The V call is TRBV6-6, the J call TRBJ2-7; 11 nucleotides line up with TRBD2. This CDR3 contains 15 residues. Germline lookup yields CDR1 MNHNY and CDR2 SVGAGI (reference sequence). V shed 8 bases, J shed 5 bases, and the junction held 11 bases outside the gene matches. The CDR3 nucleotides read TGTGCCAGCGGCTTAGCGGGAGGGCCGACCGACGAGCAGTACTTC. It codes for CASGLAGGPTDEQYF.

This chain connects TRBV6-1 to TRBJ1-2; D gene ambiguous. Germline CDR1 is MNHNS and CDR2 is SASEGT. This CDR3 region has 14 residues. Trimming removed 2 bases at V and 7 bases at J, with 14 bases between. The CDR3 loop reads CASSETGHGLGYTF. The CDR3 region has the DNA TGTGCCAGCAGTGAAACCGGCCACGGGCTTGGCTACACCTTC.

DNA for the CDR3: TGTGCCACTTACACCTCCTACGAGCAGTACTTC. Its protein is CATYTSYEQYF. V gene TRBV21-1 combines with J gene TRBJ2-7; the table's D call of TRBD1 was not tested on the DNA. TRBV21-1 is flagged as a pseudogene. This CDR3 spans 11 amino acids.

The gene calls are TRBV28 and TRBJ2-1, with D possibly being TRBD2 (5 bases). V gave up 5 bases and J gave up 9 bases, with 14 bases separating them. The CDR3 has 13 residues. Germline CDR1 is MDHEN and CDR2 is SYDVKM. In DNA, the CDR3 is TGTGCCAGCAGTCCGAGGCGTGGGAGTGAGCAGTTCTTC. Amino acid sequence: CASSPRRGSEQFF.